Each of the 31 T cell receptor beta chains below was sequenced from the same sample in a study of CD8+ T cells in alopecia areata (dated 2018 in TCRdb). The method behind the library was the immunoSEQ multiplex PCR assay. To provide template for TCR sequencing, every sample had RNA extracted and reverse transcribed into cDNA. TCRdb stores this immuneACCESS table with in-frame sequences only. Part of the clones is absent; in the studies checked, under half of the shortfall reflects unresolved V genes, and no reason is known for the rest. The sample has 250,000 or so clones on record, under 80% of them singletons. 1% to 1.5% of the sample is in the top ten clones. The time point label here, explained by the study, means: baseline before oral tofacitinib. The sample here was CD4+ T cells sorted from blood, taken at week 0. These receptors were taken from a human donor with alopecia areata.

The rearrangement links TRBV4-3 to TRBJ1-1, with D possibly being TRBD1 (5 bases). The germline V gene has CDR1 LGHNA and CDR2 YSLEER. This CDR3 has 13 amino acids. V gave up 6 bases and J gave up 3 bases, with 11 bases separating them. The CDR3 here is CASRSQGYTEAFF. The CDR3, as DNA: TGCGCCAGCAGGAGTCAGGGTTACACTGAAGCTTTCTTT.

The genes are TRBV29-1 and TRBJ1-1; TRBD1 might be the D (6 bases). CDR1 and CDR2 from the germline V gene are SQVTM and ANQGSEA. V lost 7 bases to trimming and J lost 7 bases, with 13 bases between them. The CDR3 has 11 amino acids. DNA of the CDR3: TGCAGCGGCGCGGGACACCTTGAAGCTTTCTTT. Protein sequence: CSGAGHLEAFF.

This chain links TRBV2 with TRBJ2-2; 11 nucleotides match TRBD1. The CDR3 is made up of 14 amino acids. Germline CDR1 and CDR2: SNHLY and FYNNEI. The V gene end was trimmed by 9 bases and the J gene end by 7 bases; junction bases not matched to a gene: 7. This CDR3 is CASEGDRGIGELFF. CDR3 bases: TGTGCCAGTGAGGGGGACAGGGGGATCGGGGAGCTGTTTTTT.

This rearrangement joins TRBV25-1 to TRBJ2-2; D unclear. This CDR3 comprises 13 residues. Germline V gives CDR1 MGHDK, CDR2 SYGVNS. Trimming removed 4 bases from V and 4 bases from J, with 7 bases in between. The CDR3 is CASSAQTTGELFF. DNA for the CDR3: TGTGCCAGCAGTGCACAGACCACCGGGGAGCTGTTTTTT. Variable domain in full (rest from reference TRBV25-1 and TRBJ2-2): EADIYQTPRYLVIGTGKKITLECSQTMGHDKMYWYQQDPGMELHLIHYSYGVNSTEKGDLSSESTVSRIRTEHFPLTLESARPSHTSQYLCASSAQTTGELFFGEGSRLTVL.

The chain recombines TRBV29-1 with TRBJ2-5, with a possible D match to TRBD1 (7 bases). This CDR3 is built from 14 residues. V lost 5 bases to trimming and J lost 2 bases, with 15 bases between them. The V gene's germline CDR1 is SQVTM and CDR2 ANQGSEA. Here the CDR3 reads CSVSGQGGQETQYF. DNA for the CDR3: TGCAGCGTTTCGGGTCAGGGGGGTCAAGAGACCCAGTACTTC.

J is TRBJ2-7 and V is TRBV7-8; D might be TRBD1 (6 bases). The length of the CDR3 is 13 residues. Germline V gene lookup returns CDR1 SGHVS and CDR2 FQNEAQ. Between the trimmed V and J ends, which lost 5 bases and 0 bases, there was a span of 8 bases. This CDR3 is CASSPDSSYEQYF. The DNA for the CDR3 is TGTGCCAGCAGCCCGGACAGCTCCTACGAGCAGTACTTC.

CDR3 nucleotides: TGTGCCAGCAGCCCCACAAGGGGGGGCAATGAGCAGTTCTTC. As protein: CASSPTRGGNEQFF. V usage is TRBV7-3 and J usage is TRBJ2-1; D perhaps matches TRBD2 (7 bases). Germline V gene lookup returns CDR1 SGHTA and CDR2 FQGTGA. The CDR3 runs 14 residues. V was pared by 5 bases and J by 6 bases, with 14 bases between.

The chain couples TRBV7-3 to TRBJ1-1; D unresolved. V was shortened by 6 bases and J by 8 bases, with 16 bases between the two germline ends. Looked up from germline, CDR1 is SGHTA and CDR2 is FQGTGA. This CDR3 has 13 residues. CDR3 DNA: TGTGCCAGCAGGTCCGGGCCAGTTTCCGAAGCTTTCTTT. Translating it yields CASRSGPVSEAFF.

The chain recombines TRBV4-1 with TRBJ2-3; D unresolved. Deletions cut 1 base from V and 2 bases from J, with 16 bases between. Germline CDR1 is MGHRA and CDR2 is YSYEKL. The CDR3 has 17 residues. This CDR3 reads CASSQGPQSATTDTQYF. In DNA, the CDR3 is TGCGCCAGCAGCCAAGGACCACAGAGTGCAACCACAGATACGCAGTATTTT.

This clone has a single count. This chain links TRBV7-9 with TRBJ1-5, with unresolved D. V dropped 2 bases and J dropped 2 bases, with 4 bases sitting between them. The CDR3 consists of 13 residues. Looked up from germline, CDR1 is SEHNR and CDR2 is FQNEAQ (reference sequence). Written as DNA, the CDR3 is TGTGCCAGCAGCTTATGGGGCAATCAGCCCCAGCATTTT. Residues: CASSLWGNQPQHF. Complete variable domain (other parts from reference TRBV7-9 and TRBJ1-5): DTGVSQNPRHKITKRGQNVTFRCDPISEHNRLYWYRQTLGQGPEFLTYFQNEAQLEKSRLLSDRFSAERPKGSFSTLEIQRTEQGDSAMYLCASSLWGNQPQHFGDGTRLSIL.

This sequence joins TRBV6-5 and TRBJ1-6, with D perhaps TRBD1 (5 bases). The CDR3 has 16 residues. V shed 0 bases and J shed 7 bases, with 13 bases lying between them. Germline CDR1 and CDR2: MNHEY and SVGAGI. The chain's CDR3 is CASSYSGRAMNSPLHF. As DNA, the CDR3 is TGTGCCAGCAGTTACTCTGGCAGGGCCATGAATTCACCCCTCCACTTT.

This clone appeared a few times. The chain joins TRBV7-9 to TRBJ2-1; the D is unclear. The germline V and J ends were trimmed by 4 bases and 0 bases, with 10 bases remaining between them. The CDR3 contains 15 residues. Germline V CDR1 and CDR2: SEHNR, FQNEAQ (reference sequence). CDR3 nucleotide sequence: TGTGCCAGCAGCTCCTTCCAAAGCTCCTACAATGAGCAGTTCTTC. It specifies CASSSFQSSYNEQFF.

This clone occurred a few times. The chain carries TRBV19 and TRBJ2-7; TRBD2 agrees at 7 bases. Per the germline V gene, CDR1 is LNHDA and CDR2 is SQIVND (reference sequence). The CDR3 covers 16 residues. The junction had 11 bases not matched to a gene; V was cut back by 5 bases and J by 1 base. The CDR3 region has the DNA TGTGCCAGTAGTTCCCCGTTGGGCGGGGGATCCTACGAGCAGTACTTC. Translated: CASSSPLGGGSYEQYF. Supplemented by reference TRBV19 and TRBJ2-7, the full variable domain reads DGGITQSPKYLFRKEGQNVTLSCEQNLNHDAMYWYRQDPGQGLRLIYYSQIVNDFQKGDIAEGYSVSREKKESFPLTVTSAQKNPTAFYLCASSSPLGGGSYEQYFGPGTRLTVT.

This clone was seen only a few times. The chain combines TRBV12-1 with TRBJ2-3; TRBD2 reflects the table's D call only, with no check against the DNA. TRBV12-1 is deemed a pseudogene. The CDR3 is made up of 18 amino acids. CDR3 residues: CASTRGTSGASSTDTQYF. CDR3 coding DNA: TGTGCCAGCACCCGAGGGACTAGCGGGGCGTCGAGCACAGATACGCAGTATTTT.

Regarding this clone: The junction departs from germline at one end; a sequencing error may be responsible. The chain joins TRBV7-9 to TRBJ2-7; 7 bases match TRBD1. CDR1 SEHNR and CDR2 FQNEAQ come from the germline V gene (reference sequence). This CDR3 contains 15 residues. CDR3 nucleotide sequence: TGTGCCAGCAGCTCCGGACAGGCCCCCCTTTACGGGCAGTACTTC. It is translated as CASSSGQAPLYGQYF. The entire variable domain, with the rest obtained from reference TRBV7-9 and TRBJ2-7, is as follows: DTGVSQNPRHKITKRGQNVTFRCDPISEHNRLYWYRQTLGQGPEFLTYFQNEAQLEKSRLLSDRFSAERPKGSFSTLEIQRTEQGDSAMYLCASSSGQAPLYGQYFGPGTRLTVT.

The chain recombines TRBV30 with TRBJ2-1; TRBD1 is a possible D gene (6 bases). Germline V gene data show CDR1 as GTSNPN and CDR2 as SVGIG (reference sequence). The CDR3 is 16 residues long. Trimming stripped 5 bases from V and 0 bases from J, with 17 bases between. This CDR3 is CAWGGGYRSSYNEQFF. CDR3 nucleotides: TGTGCCTGGGGGGGCGGATACAGGAGCTCCTACAATGAGCAGTTCTTC.

This clone turned up a few times. This CDR3 reads CASSGWGMNTGELFF. CDR3 in DNA: TGTGCCAGCAGTGGTTGGGGAATGAACACCGGGGAGCTGTTTTTT. The V gene is TRBV2, the J gene TRBJ2-2; D unresolved. V dropped 4 bases and J dropped 1 base, with 10 bases sitting between them. The CDR3 is 15 amino acids. Germline V gene sequence: CDR1 SNHLY, CDR2 FYNNEI. The whole variable domain, filled in from reference TRBV2 and TRBJ2-2, reads EPEVTQTPSHQVTQMGQEVILRCVPISNHLYFYWYRQILGQKVEFLVSFYNNEISEKSEIFDDQFSVERPDGSNFTLKIRSTKLEDSAMYFCASSGWGMNTGELFFGEGSRLTVL.

This clone was counted between two and nine times. The chain recombines TRBV25-1 with TRBJ2-5; D is undetermined. With 1 base removed from V and 3 bases from J, the gap between germline ends came to 9 bases. This CDR3 has 14 residues. In germline, CDR1 is MGHDK, CDR2 SYGVNS. CDR3 protein: CASSESPIKETQYF. CDR3 in DNA: TGTGCCAGCAGTGAATCTCCCATAAAAGAGACCCAGTACTTC.

The V call is TRBV5-1, the J call TRBJ2-7; the D is unclear. V lost 0 bases and J lost 0, with 10 bases in between. In germline, CDR1 is SGHRS, CDR2 YFSETQ. The CDR3 loop spans 15 amino acids. In nucleotides, the CDR3 is TGCGCCAGCAGCTTGGGTCGTACAAGCTCCTACGAGCAGTACTTC. This encodes CASSLGRTSSYEQYF.

V usage is TRBV5-4 and J usage is TRBJ2-5, with unresolved D. The germline V and J ends were trimmed by 0 bases and 0 bases, with 6 bases remaining between them. The CDR3 spans 14 residues. Germline V CDR1 and CDR2: SGHNT, YYREEE (reference sequence). CDR3 bases: TGTGCCAGCAGCTTGGGGACGTACCAAGAGACCCAGTACTTC. Residues: CASSLGTYQETQYF.

V is TRBV4-2 and J is TRBJ2-1; 8 nucleotides align to TRBD1. The CDR3 is 17 amino acids. Germline CDR1 reads LGHNA; CDR2 reads YNFKEQ. With 2 bases clipped from V and 0 bases from J, the junction kept 6 bases outside the gene matches. CDR3 DNA: TGTGCCAGCAGCCAAAGATTGGGACAGGACTCCTACAATGAGCAGTTCTTC. This encodes CASSQRLGQDSYNEQFF.

This chain uses TRBV11-2 with TRBJ2-7, with D unresolved. Germline CDR1 reads SGHAT; CDR2 reads FQNNGV. The CDR3 contains 14 residues. Between the trimmed V and J ends, which lost 1 base and 6 bases, there was a span of 13 bases. CDR3 coding DNA: TGTGCCAGCAGCTTAGGGGTAGCCCCGCGCGAGCAGTACTTC. This codes for CASSLGVAPREQYF.

The V and J genes are TRBV12-5 and TRBJ2-1; D unresolved. This CDR3 is built from 12 residues. The ends were cut back, 2 bases at V and 12 bases at J, with 11 bases in the middle. Germline V CDR1 and CDR2: LGHNT, FRNRAP. CDR3 sequence reads: CASGLPRGGQFF. CDR3 coding DNA: TGTGCTAGTGGTTTGCCCCGCGGTGGGCAGTTCTTC.

This chain links TRBV18 with TRBJ1-4, with a weak D call TRBD1 (6 bases). With 2 bases removed from V and 13 bases from J, the gap between germline ends came to 14 bases. This CDR3 comprises 13 residues. Germline V lookup: CDR1 KGHSH, CDR2 LQKENI. CDR3 amino acids: CASSPASEGVLFF. In nucleotides, the CDR3 is TGTGCCAGCTCACCAGCCAGCGAGGGGGTACTGTTTTTT. Looking up the rest from reference TRBV18 and TRBJ1-4 gives the full variable domain: NAGVMQNPRHLVRRRGQEARLRCSPMKGHSHVYWYRQLPEEGLKFMVYLQKENIIDESGMPKERFSAEFPKEGPSILRIQQVVRGDSAAYFCASSPASEGVLFFGSGTQLSVL.

This clone was observed a handful of times. This chain uses TRBV30 with TRBJ1-2, with 7 bases lining up with TRBD1. V was pared by 5 bases and J by 0 bases, with 6 bases of the junction left unmatched. The V gene's germline CDR1 is GTSNPN and CDR2 SVGIG (reference sequence). The CDR3 covers 14 residues. CDR3 in amino acids: CAWRLRGTNYGYTF. CDR3 nucleotides: TGTGCCTGGCGCCTCAGGGGGACTAACTATGGCTACACCTTC.

The rearrangement links TRBV18 to TRBJ1-1; TRBD1 might be the D (5 bases). This CDR3 has 13 amino acids. Per germline, CDR1 KGHSH and CDR2 LQKENI. Between the trimmed V and J ends, which lost 4 bases and 4 bases, there was a span of 10 bases. In DNA form, the CDR3 reads TGTGCCAGCTCACTAAAGGACACCACTGAAGCTTTCTTT. It specifies CASSLKDTTEAFF.

J is TRBJ2-3 and V is TRBV7-8; tentative D call: TRBD1 (6 bases). The CDR3 has 14 amino acids. Per germline, CDR1 SGHVS and CDR2 FQNEAQ. The V end was cut by 4 bases, the J end by 7 bases, with 15 bases between. CDR3 nucleotide sequence: TGTGCCAGCAGCTGGTCGGACAGTTTGTATACGCAGTATTTT. It specifies CASSWSDSLYTQYF.

The table lists this clone with a few counts. The CDR3 DNA follows: TGCAGCGCCGAGGGTCGTAACTATGGCTACACCTTC. This codes for CSAEGRNYGYTF. The chain recombines TRBV29-1 with TRBJ1-2; no firm D call. The CDR3 runs 12 residues. V dropped 7 bases and J dropped 1 base, with 10 bases sitting between them. The germline gives CDR1 SQVTM, CDR2 ANQGSEA. Looking up the rest from reference TRBV29-1 and TRBJ1-2 gives the full variable domain: SAVISQKPSRDICQRGTSLTIQCQVDSQVTMMFWYRQQPGQSLTLIATANQGSEATYESGFVIDKFPISRPNLTFSTLTVSNMSPEDSSIYLCSAEGRNYGYTFGSGTRLTVV.

This clone showed up just a few times. The genes are TRBV20-1 and TRBJ2-1; 11 bases agree with TRBD2. The CDR3 runs to 11 residues. V shed 5 bases and J 12 bases; nucleotides not matched to a gene: 3. Germline V gives CDR1 DFQATT, CDR2 SNEGSKA (reference sequence). The CDR3 bases are TGCAGTGCTCCCCTAGCGGGGGGGCAGTTCTTC. The encoded protein is CSAPLAGGQFF.

This clone was recorded a few times. The chain is built from TRBV29-1 and TRBJ2-1, with 9 bases identical to TRBD1. J gave up 8 bases and V 6 bases, and 23 bases lay outside the gene matches. Germline values: CDR1 SQVTM, CDR2 ANQGSEA. The CDR3 sequence is 18 residues long. The CDR3 loop reads CSVGTGTGRWWGAHEQFF. In DNA, the CDR3 is TGCAGCGTAGGAACCGGGACAGGGAGGTGGTGGGGGGCTCATGAGCAGTTCTTC.

V gene TRBV23-1 combines with J gene TRBJ2-4; no definite D call. TRBV23-1 is an ORF, and what it does is uncertain. The V gene lost 3 bases and the J gene lost 0 bases, with 15 bases spanning the gap. This CDR3 has 17 residues. The CDR3 nucleotides are TGCGCCAGCAGTCAGTACTCCTTTGTCCTAGCCAAAAACATTCAGTACTTC. Translated, it gives CASSQYSFVLAKNIQYF.